This TCR beta chain appears in the sequencing data of a study of blood T cell repertoires in COVID-19. Study details: Sample material is recorded as cDNA or gDNA derived from T cells, B-cell-depleted T cells, or PBMCs.

With V trimmed by 1 base and J by 5 bases, 18 bases remained unmatched. CDR3 length equals 18 residues. Germline V CDR1 and CDR2: GTSNPN, SVGIG (reference sequence). Original analysis: Amplification from reference gene primers served as the basis for estimated nucleated cell counts. The protocol was immunoSEQ multiplex PCR, while the TCRdb copy is restricted to in-frame clones and leaves out a portion. V, J and clone size are those of that table, while D and trimming were read from the DNA. The sample lists about 400,000 clones, 85% to 90% occurring once. Sequences were obtained from peripheral blood. V gene TRBV30 combines with J gene TRBJ1-1, with 8 positions matching TRBD1. The sequence was obtained from a woman in her twenties or thirties with acute or convalescent COVID-19. For the CDR3, the DNA is TGTGCCTGGAGTGGCATCGCGGACAGGGTTCTACGTTGGACTGAAGCTTTCTTT. It specifies CAWSGIADRVLRWTEAFF. The whole variable domain, filled in from reference TRBV30 and TRBJ1-1, reads SQTIHQWPATLVQPVGSPLSLECTVEGTSNPNLYWYRQAAGRGLQLLFYSVGIGQISSEVPQNLSASRPQDRQFILSSKKLLLSDSGFYLCAWSGIADRVLRWTEAFFGQGTRLTVV.